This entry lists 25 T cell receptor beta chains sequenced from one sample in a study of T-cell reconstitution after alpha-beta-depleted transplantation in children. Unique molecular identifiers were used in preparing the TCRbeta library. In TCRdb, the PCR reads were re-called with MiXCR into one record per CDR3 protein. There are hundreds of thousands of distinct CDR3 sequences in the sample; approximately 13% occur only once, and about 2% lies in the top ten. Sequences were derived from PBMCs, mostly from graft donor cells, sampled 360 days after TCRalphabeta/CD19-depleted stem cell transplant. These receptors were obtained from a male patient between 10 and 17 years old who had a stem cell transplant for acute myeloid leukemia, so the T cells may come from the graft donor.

CDR3 coding DNA: TGCGCCAGCAGCTTAGGACTAGCGGGAGGGCAATCAATCTCCTACGAGCAGTACTTC. It yields the protein CASSLGLAGGQSISYEQYF. V gene TRBV5-1 combines with J gene TRBJ2-7; 15 bases fit TRBD2. Germline CDR1 is SGHRS and CDR2 is YFSETQ. Trimming took 2 bases from V and 0 from J; bases not matched to a gene: 9. The CDR3 spans 19 residues. Filled out from reference TRBV5-1 and TRBJ2-7, the complete variable domain reads KAGVTQTPRYLIKTRGQQVTLSCSPISGHRSVSWYQQTPGQGLQFLFEYFSETQRNKGNFPGRFSGRQFSNSRSEMNVSTLELGDSALYLCASSLGLAGGQSISYEQYFGPGTRLTVT.

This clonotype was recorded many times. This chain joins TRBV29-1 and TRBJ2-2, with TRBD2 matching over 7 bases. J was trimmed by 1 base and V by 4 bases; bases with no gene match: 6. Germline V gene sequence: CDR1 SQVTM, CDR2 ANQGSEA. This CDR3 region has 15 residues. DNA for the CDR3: TGCAGCGTTGCCCCTAGCGGCCTGAACACCGGGGAGCTGTTTTTT. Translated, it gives CSVAPSGLNTGELFF.

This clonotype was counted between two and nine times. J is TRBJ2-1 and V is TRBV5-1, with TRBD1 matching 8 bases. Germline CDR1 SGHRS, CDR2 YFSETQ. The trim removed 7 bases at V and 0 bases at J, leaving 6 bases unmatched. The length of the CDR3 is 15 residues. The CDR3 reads CASAGGWGSYNEQFF. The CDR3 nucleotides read TGCGCCAGCGCAGGGGGCTGGGGCTCCTACAATGAGCAGTTCTTC.

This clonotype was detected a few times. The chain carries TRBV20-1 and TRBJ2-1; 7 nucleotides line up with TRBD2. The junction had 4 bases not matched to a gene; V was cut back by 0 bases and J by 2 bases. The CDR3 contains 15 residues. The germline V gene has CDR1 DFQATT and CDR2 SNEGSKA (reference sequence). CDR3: CSARDWAGAYNEQFF. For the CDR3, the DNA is TGCAGTGCTAGAGATTGGGCGGGGGCCTACAATGAGCAGTTCTTC.

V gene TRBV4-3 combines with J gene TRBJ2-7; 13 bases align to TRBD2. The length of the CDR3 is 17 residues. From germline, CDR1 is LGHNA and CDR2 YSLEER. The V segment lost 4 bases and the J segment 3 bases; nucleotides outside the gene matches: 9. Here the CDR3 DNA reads TGCGCCAGCAGCCGGGGACTAGCGGGAACATCCTACTACGAGCAGTACTTC. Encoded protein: CASSRGLAGTSYYEQYF.

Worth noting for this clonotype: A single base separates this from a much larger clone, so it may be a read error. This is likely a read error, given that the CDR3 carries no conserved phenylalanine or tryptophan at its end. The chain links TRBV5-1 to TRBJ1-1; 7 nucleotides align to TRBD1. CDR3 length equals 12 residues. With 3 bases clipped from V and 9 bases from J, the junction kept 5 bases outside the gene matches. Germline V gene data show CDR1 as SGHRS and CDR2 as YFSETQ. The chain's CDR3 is CASSYTGEKAFL. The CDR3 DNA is TGCGCCAGCAGCTACACAGGGGAAAAAGCTTTCTTA.

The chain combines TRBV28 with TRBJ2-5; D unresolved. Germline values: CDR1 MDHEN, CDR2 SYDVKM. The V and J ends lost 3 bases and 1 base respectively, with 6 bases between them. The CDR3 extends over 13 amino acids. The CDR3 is CASSLAIQETQYF. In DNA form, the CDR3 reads TGTGCCAGCAGTTTGGCCATCCAAGAGACCCAGTACTTC.

The CDR3, as DNA: TGCAGTGCTAGCCGAGGGGGCGGGACCCAGTACTTC. This encodes CSASRGGGTQYF. The gene calls are TRBV20-1 and TRBJ2-5; TRBD1 matches 7 bases. Germline CDR1 and CDR2: DFQATT and SNEGSKA (reference sequence). V lost 3 bases to trimming and J lost 7 bases; unmatched junction nucleotides: 5. The CDR3 contains 12 residues.

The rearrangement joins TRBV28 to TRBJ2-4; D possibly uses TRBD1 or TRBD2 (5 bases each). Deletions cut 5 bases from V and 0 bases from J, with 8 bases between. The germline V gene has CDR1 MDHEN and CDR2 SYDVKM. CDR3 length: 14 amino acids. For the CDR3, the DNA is TGTGCCAGCAGTGGGGGAGCAGCCAAAAACATTCAGTACTTC. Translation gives CASSGGAAKNIQYF.

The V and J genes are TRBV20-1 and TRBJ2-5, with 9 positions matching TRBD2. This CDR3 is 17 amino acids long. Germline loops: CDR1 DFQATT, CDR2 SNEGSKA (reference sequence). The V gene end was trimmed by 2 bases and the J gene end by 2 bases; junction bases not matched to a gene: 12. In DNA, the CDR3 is TGCAGTGCTAGATCCTACAGGGTTAGCGGGAGACAAGAGACCCAGTACTTC. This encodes CSARSYRVSGRQETQYF.

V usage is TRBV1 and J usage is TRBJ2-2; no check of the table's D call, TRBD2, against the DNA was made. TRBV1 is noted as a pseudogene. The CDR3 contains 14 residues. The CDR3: CTSSLCGGAGELFF. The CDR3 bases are TGCACCAGCAGCCTCTGCGGGGGGGCCGGGGAGCTGTTTTTT.

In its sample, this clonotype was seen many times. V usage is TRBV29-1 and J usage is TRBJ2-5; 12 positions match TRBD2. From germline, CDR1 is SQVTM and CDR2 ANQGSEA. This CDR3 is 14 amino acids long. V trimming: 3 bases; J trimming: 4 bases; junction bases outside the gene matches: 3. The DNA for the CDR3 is TGCAGCGTTGATGTACTAGCGGGAGGAGAGACCCAGTACTTC. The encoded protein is CSVDVLAGGETQYF.

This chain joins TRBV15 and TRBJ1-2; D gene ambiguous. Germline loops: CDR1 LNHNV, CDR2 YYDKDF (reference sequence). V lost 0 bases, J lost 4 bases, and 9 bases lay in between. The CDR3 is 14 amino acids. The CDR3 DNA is TGTGCCACCAGCAGAGATGTCAACGGCTATGGCTACACCTTC. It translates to CATSRDVNGYGYTF. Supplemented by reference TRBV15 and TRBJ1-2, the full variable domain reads DAMVIQNPRYQVTQFGKPVTLSCSQTLNHNVMYWYQQKSSQAPKLLFHYYDKDFNNEADTPDNFQSRRPNTSFCFLDIRSPGLGDTAMYLCATSRDVNGYGYTFGSGTRLTVV.

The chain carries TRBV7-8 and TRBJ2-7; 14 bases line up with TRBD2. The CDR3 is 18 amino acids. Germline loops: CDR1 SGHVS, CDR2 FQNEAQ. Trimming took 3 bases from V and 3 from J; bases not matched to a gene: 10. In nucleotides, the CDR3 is TGTGCCAGCAGCTTCACACGACTAGCGGGAGGGGATATCTACGAGCAGTACTTC. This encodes CASSFTRLAGGDIYEQYF.

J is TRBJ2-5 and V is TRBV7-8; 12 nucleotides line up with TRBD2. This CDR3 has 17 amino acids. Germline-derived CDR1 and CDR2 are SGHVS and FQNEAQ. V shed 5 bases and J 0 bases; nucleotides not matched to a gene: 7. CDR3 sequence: CASSPLTSGRDQETQYF. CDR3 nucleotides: TGTGCCAGCAGCCCGCTGACTAGCGGGAGAGACCAAGAGACCCAGTACTTC.

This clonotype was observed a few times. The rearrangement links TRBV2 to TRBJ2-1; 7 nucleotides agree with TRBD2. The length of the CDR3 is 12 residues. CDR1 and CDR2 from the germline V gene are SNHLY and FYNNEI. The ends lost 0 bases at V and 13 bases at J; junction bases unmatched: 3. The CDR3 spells CASSEARGRQFF. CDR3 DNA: TGTGCCAGCAGTGAAGCGCGCGGGAGACAGTTCTTC.

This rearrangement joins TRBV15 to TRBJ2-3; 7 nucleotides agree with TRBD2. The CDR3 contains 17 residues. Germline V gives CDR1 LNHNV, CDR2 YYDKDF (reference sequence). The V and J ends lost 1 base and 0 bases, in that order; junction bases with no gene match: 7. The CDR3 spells CATSRGLAYSSTDTQYF. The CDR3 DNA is TGTGCCACCAGCAGAGGACTAGCCTACTCTAGCACAGATACGCAGTATTTT. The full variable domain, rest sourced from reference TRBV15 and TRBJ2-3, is DAMVIQNPRYQVTQFGKPVTLSCSQTLNHNVMYWYQQKSSQAPKLLFHYYDKDFNNEADTPDNFQSRRPNTSFCFLDIRSPGLGDTAMYLCATSRGLAYSSTDTQYFGPGTRLTVL.

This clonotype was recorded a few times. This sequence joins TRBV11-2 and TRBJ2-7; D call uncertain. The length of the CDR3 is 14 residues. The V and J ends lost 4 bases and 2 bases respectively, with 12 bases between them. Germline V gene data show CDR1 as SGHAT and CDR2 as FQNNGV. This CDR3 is CASSSAGNTYEQYF. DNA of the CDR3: TGTGCCAGCAGCTCAGCAGGCAATACCTACGAGCAGTACTTC.

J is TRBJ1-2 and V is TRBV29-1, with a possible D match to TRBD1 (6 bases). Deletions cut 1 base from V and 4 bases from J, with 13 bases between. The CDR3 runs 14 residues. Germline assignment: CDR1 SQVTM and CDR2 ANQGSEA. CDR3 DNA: TGCAGCGTTGAAGGGCGGCAGGGGATCTATGGCTACACCTTC. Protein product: CSVEGRQGIYGYTF.

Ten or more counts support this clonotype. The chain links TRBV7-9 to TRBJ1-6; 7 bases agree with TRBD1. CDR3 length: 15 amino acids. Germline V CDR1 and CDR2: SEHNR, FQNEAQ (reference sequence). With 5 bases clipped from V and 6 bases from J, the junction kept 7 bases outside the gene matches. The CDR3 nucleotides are TGTGCCAGCAGCACGTGGACAGGACCTAATTCACCCCTCCACTTT. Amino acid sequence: CASSTWTGPNSPLHF.

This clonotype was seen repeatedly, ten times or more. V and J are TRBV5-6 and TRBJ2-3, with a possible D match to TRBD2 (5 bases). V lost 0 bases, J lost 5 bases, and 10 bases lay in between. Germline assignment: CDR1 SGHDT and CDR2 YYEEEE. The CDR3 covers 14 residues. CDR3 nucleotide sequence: TGTGCCAGCAGCTTGGCCCCAGGAGGAGATACGCAGTATTTT. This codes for CASSLAPGGDTQYF.

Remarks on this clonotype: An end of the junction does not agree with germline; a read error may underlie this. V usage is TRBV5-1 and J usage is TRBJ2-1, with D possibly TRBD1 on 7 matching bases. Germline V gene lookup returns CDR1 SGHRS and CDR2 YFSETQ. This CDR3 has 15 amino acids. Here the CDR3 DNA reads TGCGCCAGCAGCGGAGGCGGGACAGACTACAATGAGCAGTCCTTC. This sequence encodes CASSGGGTDYNEQSF.

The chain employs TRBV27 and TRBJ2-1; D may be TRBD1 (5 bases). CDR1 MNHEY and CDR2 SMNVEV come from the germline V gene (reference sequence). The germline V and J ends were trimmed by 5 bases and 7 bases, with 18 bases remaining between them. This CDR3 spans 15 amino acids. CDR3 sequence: CASSPHLGVDNEQFF. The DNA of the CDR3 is TGTGCCAGCAGTCCCCATCTAGGGGTGGATAATGAGCAGTTCTTC.

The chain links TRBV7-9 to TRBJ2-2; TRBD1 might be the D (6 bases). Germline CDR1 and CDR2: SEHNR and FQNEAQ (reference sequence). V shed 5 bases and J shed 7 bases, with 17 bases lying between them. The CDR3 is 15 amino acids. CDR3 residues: CASSLTHRDRGELFF. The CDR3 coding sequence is TGTGCCAGCAGCCTAACCCACAGGGATCGCGGGGAGCTGTTTTTT.

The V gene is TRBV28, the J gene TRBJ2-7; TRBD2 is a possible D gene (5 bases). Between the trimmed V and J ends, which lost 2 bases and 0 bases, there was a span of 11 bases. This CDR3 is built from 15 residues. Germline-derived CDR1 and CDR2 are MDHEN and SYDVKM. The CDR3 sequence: CASSLRGLSSYEQYF. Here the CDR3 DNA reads TGTGCCAGCAGTTTACGGGGATTGAGCTCCTACGAGCAGTACTTC.